This T cell receptor beta chain was captured in a study of blood T cell repertoires in COVID-19. Using immunoSEQ multiplex PCR, the repertoire was profiled, and TCRdb retains in-frame clones only, with some absent. The table records roughly 310,000 clones, about 89% of them present only once. The CDR3 length is 15 residues. Germline V gene sequence: CDR1 MDHEN, CDR2 SYDVKM. The ends were cut back, 6 bases at V and 4 bases at J, with 16 bases in the middle. The sequence was collected from a woman aged 40-49 years who had recovered from COVID-19. The rearrangement joins TRBV28 to TRBJ1-5; D gene ambiguous. The specimen was PBMCs or T cells enriched from blood (not recorded which). The CDR3 is CASRNSDLWNQPQHF. The CDR3 DNA reads TGTGCCAGCAGGAACAGTGACCTATGGAATCAGCCCCAGCATTTT. Variable domain in full (rest from reference TRBV28 and TRBJ1-5): DVKVTQSSRYLVKRTGEKVFLECVQDMDHENMFWYRQDPGLGLRLIYFSYDVKMKEKGDIPEGYSVSREKKERFSLILESASTNQTSMYLCASRNSDLWNQPQHFGDGTRLSIL.